This entry describes one T cell receptor (beta chain). The CDR3 contains 14 residues. V lost 4 bases to trimming and J lost 6 bases; unmatched junction nucleotides: 9. Germline V gene lookup returns CDR1 SGHAT and CDR2 FQNNGV. Source study methods: By means of reference gene primer amplification, nucleated cell counts were estimated. TCRdb's table, derived via immunoSEQ multiplex PCR, lists solely in-frame clones and lacks some. The V and J calls and the clone size are those of that table, but D and trimming were determined from the DNA. The data show 150,000 to 200,000 clones, around four fifths seen once. This record comes from a study of blood T cell repertoires in COVID-19. Study-level background: The United States, Italy and Spain provided the acute and convalescent COVID-19 samples. In each case, the material was cDNA or gDNA derived from T cells, B-cell-depleted T cells, or PBMCs.

The clonotype originates from a woman aged 25 to 39 with acute or convalescent COVID-19. The genes are TRBV11-2 and TRBJ2-7; 7 bases fit TRBD2. Sequenced: peripheral blood. The CDR3 spells CASSYTVAGLEQYF. As DNA, the CDR3 is TGTGCCAGCAGCTACACAGTAGCGGGCCTCGAGCAGTACTTC.